These T cell receptor beta chains were read from a single sample in a study of blood T cells in healthy people across ages. TCRdb reprocessed the 5' RACE reads via MiXCR and lists one record per CDR3 protein. The sample shows around 1,800,000 distinct CDR3 sequences, about 39% of them seen only once. Sequencing used blood. Receptors were obtained from a human donor in good health. CDR3s include the opening cysteine and the closing phenylalanine or tryptophan. D genes are given only for firm matches. Clone sizes are given selectively: once, few, many, or a class where the clone is expanded.

size	V	J	D	CDR3	DNA
-	TRBV12-3/TRBV12-4	TRBJ2-5	TRBD1	CASSSAGEGQQETQYF	TGTGCCAGCAGTTCCGCCGGTGAGGGACAGCAAGAGACCCAGTACTTC
-	TRBV11-2	TRBJ2-3	-	CASSLDLAERTQYF	TGTGCCAGCAGCTTAGATCTCGCAGAACGTACGCAGTATTTT
-	TRBV7-3	TRBJ2-2	TRBD2	CASSTSSGANTGELFF	TGTGCCAGCAGCACCTCTAGCGGGGCGAACACCGGGGAGCTGTTTTTT
-	TRBV7-9	TRBJ2-3	-	CASVGPGTDTQDF	-
few	TRBV6-2/TRBV6-3	TRBJ2-5	TRBD2	CASSYRTSRETQYF	TGTGCCAGCAGTTACAGGACTAGCAGAGAGACCCAGTACTTC
few	TRBV28	TRBJ2-3	-	CASSFLQTSTDTQYF	TGTGCCAGCAGTTTCCTCCAGACTAGCACAGATACGCAGTATTTT
few	TRBV5-1	TRBJ2-7	-	CASSLGQGGRAYEQYF	TGCGCCAGCAGCTTGGGACAGGGAGGTCGCGCCTACGAGCAGTACTTC
-	TRBV6-2/TRBV6-3	TRBJ2-1	-	CASSHRGQYNEQFF	TGTGCCAGCAGCCACCGGGGCCAGTACAATGAGCAGTTCTTC
once	TRBV3-1	TRBJ1-1	-	CASSHEGDGAFF	TGTGCCAGCAGCCATGAAGGGGATGGAGCTTTCTTT
-	TRBV15	TRBJ2-5	-	CATSRDPGRETQYF	TGTGCCACCAGCAGAGATCCTGGAAGAGAGACCCAGTACTTC
-	TRBV4-1	TRBJ2-1	-	CASSQEPQTSSYNEQFF	TGCGCCAGCAGCCAAGAACCACAGACCTCCTCCTACAATGAGCAGTTCTTC
few	TRBV6-5	TRBJ2-7	-	CASRGSFTYEQYF	TGTGCCAGCAGGGGTTCCTTTACCTACGAGCAGTACTTC
-	TRBV20-1	TRBJ1-6	TRBD1	CSAADRARNSPLHF	TGCAGTGCTGCCGACAGGGCCCGTAATTCACCCCTCCACTTT
-	TRBV29-1	TRBJ2-1	TRBD2	CSLRLADYNEQFF	TGCAGCCTGAGACTAGCGGACTACAATGAGCAGTTCTTC
few	TRBV6-2/TRBV6-3	TRBJ1-1	TRBD1	CASRDRTGNTEAFF	TGTGCCAGCAGAGATAGGACAGGCAACACTGAAGCTTTCTTT
-	TRBV4-2	TRBJ1-6	-	CASSQVPLGGLNSPLHF	TGTGCCAGCAGCCAAGTACCTCTCGGGGGGTTGAATTCACCCCTCCACTTT
-	TRBV20-1	TRBJ1-2	-	CSARRRGGRICGYTF	TGCAGTGCTCGACGAAGAGGAGGACGGATCTGTGGCTACACCTTC
-	TRBV29-1	TRBJ2-1	-	CSVEMAGTGNEQFF	TGCAGCGTTGAGATGGCAGGGACCGGCAATGAGCAGTTCTTC
few	TRBV24-1	TRBJ2-1	TRBD2	CATSGWGSGGPNEQFF	TGTGCCACCAGTGGTTGGGGTAGCGGGGGGCCCAATGAGCAGTTCTTC
-	TRBV2	TRBJ2-7	-	CASSETAPYEQYF	TGTGCCAGCAGTGAGACAGCCCCCTACGAGCAGTACTTC
few	TRBV7-3	TRBJ1-5	-	CASSSPRRLVRGSMMHF	TGTGCCAGCAGCTCCCCCCGCCGCCTGGTTCGCGGTAGTATGATGCATTTT
once	TRBV18	TRBJ1-2	TRBD1	CASSERQGDGYTF	TGTGCCAGCTCAGAGAGACAGGGGGACGGCTACACCTTC
few	TRBV12-3/TRBV12-4	TRBJ2-3	TRBD2	CASSLGLDPDTQYF	TGTGCCAGCAGTCTCGGACTAGACCCAGATACGCAGTATTTT
-	TRBV29-1	TRBJ2-7	-	CSVVPRNTDEQYF	TGCAGCGTTGTTCCCAGGAACACGGACGAGCAGTACTTC
-	TRBV27	TRBJ1-1	-	CASSHYSGNTEAFF	TGTGCCAGCAGTCATTACAGTGGGAACACTGAAGCTTTCTTT
many	TRBV6-6	TRBJ1-5	TRBD1	CASSPRGQGPQHF	TGTGCCAGCAGCCCTCGGGGACAGGGACCCCAGCATTTT
-	TRBV6-5	TRBJ2-1	-	CASSYSAETVNNEQFF	TGTGCCAGCAGTTACTCGGCCGAGACAGTTAACAATGAGCAGTTCTTC
once	TRBV11-2	TRBJ1-1	-	CASSLNEWLNTKAFF	TGTGCCAGCAGCTTAAATGAGTGGCTGAACACTAAAGCTTTCTTT
-	TRBV12-3/TRBV12-4	TRBJ1-2	-	CASRTQGDYGYTF	TGTGCCAGCAGAACCCAGGGTGATTATGGCTACACCTTC
-	TRBV9	TRBJ2-1	-	CAGDYRASREQFF	TGTGCAGGAGACTATAGGGCTTCACGCGAGCAGTTCTTC
-	TRBV5-6	TRBJ1-5	TRBD1	CASSQGERQPQHF	TGTGCCAGCAGCCAGGGGGAGCGTCAGCCCCAGCATTTT
few	TRBV24-1	TRBJ2-2	-	CATSRGPNTGELFF	TGTGCCACCAGCCGGGGCCCGAACACCGGGGAGCTGTTTTTT
-	TRBV2	TRBJ2-1	TRBD2	CASSGGLAGGSSSYNEQFF	TGTGCCAGCAGTGGGGGACTAGCGGGGGGTTCGAGCTCCTACAATGAGCAGTTCTTC
few	TRBV12-5	TRBJ1-6	-	CASGSSIGGRGNSPLHF	TGTGCTAGTGGTTCCTCGATCGGGGGGCGTGGGAATTCACCCCTCCACTTT
-	TRBV9	TRBJ2-1	-	CASSTSPQYNEQFF	TGTGCCAGCAGCACAAGCCCTCAATACAATGAGCAGTTCTTC
-	TRBV10-3	TRBJ1-1	-	CAISESQVMNTEAFF	TGTGCCATCAGTGAGTCCCAAGTCATGAACACTGAAGCTTTCTTT
-	TRBV29-1	TRBJ1-2	-	CSVRDGWNYGYTF	TGCAGCGTTCGGGACGGATGGAACTATGGCTACACCTTC
few	TRBV6-2/TRBV6-3	TRBJ1-2	-	CASSYSIQDYGYTF	TGTGCCAGCAGTTACTCGATTCAGGACTATGGCTACACCTTC
few	TRBV7-9	TRBJ2-1	-	CASSSNIIGGEQFF	TGTGCCAGCAGCTCCAACATTATAGGTGGTGAGCAGTTCTTC
-	TRBV3-1	TRBJ2-1	-	CASSQAVRGGEQFF	TGTGCCAGCAGCCAAGCGGTTCGGGGTGGTGAGCAGTTCTTC
-	TRBV7-9	TRBJ2-3	TRBD2	CASSLPSGGALDTQYF	TGTGCCAGCAGCCTCCCTAGCGGGGGGGCACTCGATACGCAGTATTTT
-	TRBV12-3/TRBV12-4	TRBJ1-5	-	CASTDSSNQPQHF	TGTGCCAGCACAGACAGCTCCAATCAGCCCCAGCATTTT
-	TRBV29-1	TRBJ2-3	-	CSVGGERQELTDTQYF	TGCAGCGTTGGGGGGGAGAGGCAGGAACTCACAGATACGCAGTATTTT
few	TRBV7-2	TRBJ1-2	TRBD1	CASSQQGQGWDYTF	TGTGCCAGCAGCCAACAGGGACAGGGTTGGGACTACACCTTC
-	TRBV10-3	TRBJ1-1	TRBD1	CAIRDREDTEAFF	TGTGCCATCAGAGACAGGGAGGACACTGAAGCTTTCTTT
-	TRBV20-1	TRBJ2-5	-	CSALEVYSSDMETQYF	TGCAGTGCATTAGAGGTCTACTCCAGTGATATGGAGACCCAGTACTTC
-	TRBV30	TRBJ2-7	-	CAWSAGVSYEQYF	TGTGCCTGGAGTGCGGGAGTCTCCTACGAGCAGTACTTC
-	TRBV12-3/TRBV12-4	TRBJ2-1	-	CASSLARSAHNEQFF	TGTGCCAGCAGTTTAGCGCGTAGCGCCCACAATGAGCAGTTCTTC
-	TRBV6-2/TRBV6-3	TRBJ1-2	-	CASSYSFGWGYTF	TGTGCCAGCAGTTACTCTTTCGGCTGGGGCTACACCTTC
few	TRBV29-1	TRBJ1-2	-	CSVGQYDGYTF	TGCAGCGTTGGACAGTATGATGGCTACACCTTC
-	TRBV5-8	TRBJ2-5	TRBD2	CASSSELAGGGETQYF	TGTGCCAGCAGCTCTGAGCTAGCGGGGGGAGGAGAGACCCAGTACTTC
-	TRBV5-1	TRBJ2-5	TRBD1	CASSRDRGEEETQYF	TGCGCCAGCAGCAGGGACAGGGGGGAGGAAGAGACCCAGTACTTC
-	TRBV3-1	TRBJ2-4	-	CASSQDIRAALAKNIQYF	TGTGCCAGCAGCCAAGATATCAGGGCTGCACTAGCCAAAAACATTCAGTACTTC
-	TRBV7-8	TRBJ2-5	-	CASSQETVPGDYKQYF	TGTGCCAGCAGTCAGGAGACTGTCCCCGGAGACTACAAGCAGTACTTC
-	TRBV7-9	TRBJ2-5	TRBD1	CASSPPDRGRQETQYF	TGTGCCAGCAGCCCTCCGGACAGGGGGCGCCAAGAGACCCAGTACTTC